The present TCR beta chain was sequenced within a study of blood T cell repertoires in COVID-19 (dated by TCRdb to about 2020). For the wider study: Samples from collaborators originated in the United States, Italy and Spain and spanned both the acute and convalescent phases of COVID-19. Where available, HLA class I and class II types were taken from metadata supplied by the sample provider and were not determined by assay-based typing. The material from the prospective study consisted of cDNA or gDNA derived from T cells, B-cell-depleted T cells, or PBMCs. The samples were drawn from two sources: the first 160 participants of the ongoing ImmuneRACE study, and 950 to 1,500 subjects contributed by 6 global collaborators. The repertoires were made available in a free public database intended to serve as a resource for research on the immune response to SARS-CoV-2. Subjects who had been exposed to COVID-19, were actively infected with it, or had recovered from it provided the deeply sampled blood TCRbeta repertoires that made up the dataset. Sample metadata almost always included a de-identified subject ID, COVID-19 status, age in years and sex. The paper's findings and limits, for the study overall: How much clinical and demographic metadata was included differed by source and by participant, and the metadata was provided uncurated.

Collaborating institutions collected whole blood in K2EDTA tubes following their own protocols. For TCRbeta analysis, collaborator samples were shipped as frozen whole blood, as isolated PBMCs, or as DNA extracted from either sample type. TCRbeta CDR3 regions were amplified from genomic DNA using the immunoSEQ Assay, a bias-controlled multiplex PCR. The study's own analysis went as follows. The number of nucleated cells in each sample was estimated by amplification of reference gene primers within the assay. To quantify the absolute abundance of each unique TCRbeta CDR3 rearrangement, sequence reads were collapsed and filtered. For each sample, productive Simpson clonality was calculated as the square root of Simpson's diversity index over productive rearrangements. In TCRdb, the immuneACCESS table is reduced to in-frame sequences with V and J assigned. These tables do not hold every clone; where another copy was compared, an unresolved V gene accounts for under half, and the others remain unexplained. That table gives V, J and clone size, and the DNA gave D and trimming. The sample table holds approximately 140,000 clones, of which about 87% were seen once. The ten biggest clones cover 4% to 4.5% of the sample.

The CDR3 sequence holds 13 residues, the cysteine and phenylalanine included. Just the 39-base CDR3 DNA is kept, in frame starting at base 1. Per the germline V gene, MNHEY is the CDR1 and SVGAGI is the CDR2. Trimming takes 2 bases from V and 8 bases from J, and the germline ends sit 12 bases apart. A remark on this clone: Its antigen is not yet known. No much larger clone exists at a distance of one base, and base qualities are not known.

Sample: peripheral blood. The chain is assembled from TRBV6-5 and TRBJ1-2; the D segment cannot be called with confidence. This TCR was sampled from a middle-aged woman with acute or convalescent COVID-19. The DNA is as follows: TGTGCCAGCAGTTACGGTCCAAAGGAGGGCTACACCTTC. It translates as CASSYGPKEGYTF.